Listed here is a single T cell receptor beta chain. Its antigen is unknown. These data come from a study of T-cell memory formation after mild COVID-19. Across the study: The study found TCR clusters largely donor specific. Study results and limitations: A second wave expanding day 15 to 37 was CD4+-biased; contracting clones were balanced. Whether second-wave clones peaking at day 37 were SARS-CoV-2 specific went unconfirmed.

Between the trimmed V and J ends, which lost 6 bases and 1 base, there was a span of 13 bases. Germline CDR1 DFQATT, CDR2 SNEGSKA (reference sequence). CDR3 length: 13 amino acids. TCRdb re-derived calls from the 5' RACE reads in MiXCR, one entry per CDR3 protein. The sample lists roughly 510,000 distinct CDR3 sequences; 15% to 20% were seen once. The sample comprised PBMCs or a T cell subset sorted from them (not recorded which). This TCR came from an adult woman who had mild COVID-19 (a few samples of this study predate the infection). Cell type and time point are not known. The V and J genes are TRBV20-1 and TRBJ2-7, with D unclear. The CDR3 sequence is CSAALSGSYEQYF. The DNA for the CDR3 is TGCAGTGCCGCCCTAAGTGGGTCCTACGAGCAGTACTTC.